This TCR beta chain was identified in a study of blood T cell repertoires in COVID-19. Study details: Whether acute or convalescent, the COVID-19 samples came from the United States, Italy and Spain.

The CDR3 spans 14 residues. Trimming removed 5 bases from V and 3 bases from J; junction bases left unmatched: 3. CDR1 and CDR2 (germline): SGHNT, YENEEA. Under the authors' procedure: Researchers report that nucleated cell counts were estimated from reference gene primer amplification. Data came from immunoSEQ multiplex PCR; TCRdb stores just in-frame clones and leaves some out. For V, J and clone size, that table is used; D and trimming come from the DNA. Of about 16,000 clones in the sample, approximately 90% are singletons; the top ten hold around 8.5%. The sample taken for sequencing was peripheral blood. The clonotype comes from a human donor in a cohort sampled during active COVID-19. This chain uses TRBV11-3 with TRBJ2-7; 11 bases fit TRBD2. Here the CDR3 DNA reads TGTGCCAGCAGCAGACTAGCGGGGAGCTACGAGCAGTACTTC. Translating it yields CASSRLAGSYEQYF.